This T cell receptor beta chain was retrieved from a study of T cell responses to AZD1222 COVID-19 vaccine. Looking at the study overall: Some second doses came at about 4 weeks and others at about 12 weeks; these were pooled.

Whole-study findings and limits: A mostly white British donor set with more females was recruited, and clonal diversity was possibly underestimated. Rises in breadth and depth of Spike-specific TCRs came after two AZD1222 doses.

As concerns this clone: Its antigen is not identified.

Method: immunoSEQ multiplex PCR; TCRdb's copy keeps in-frame clones and lacks some. The sample has under 150,000 clones, about 93% seen once. The CDR3 contains 17 residues. Germline V gene sequence: CDR1 SEHNR, CDR2 FQNEAQ (reference sequence). The V and J ends lost 4 bases and 5 bases, in that order; junction bases with no gene match: 13. The sample here was peripheral blood, taken on day 0 of AZD1222 vaccination. The V and J genes are TRBV7-9 and TRBJ2-3; 9 bases fit TRBD2. The clonotype originates from an adult in good health. The CDR3 is CASSSSSLAGDLDTQYF. The DNA of the CDR3 is TGTGCCAGCAGCTCGTCATCGTTAGCGGGAGATTTAGATACGCAGTATTTT.